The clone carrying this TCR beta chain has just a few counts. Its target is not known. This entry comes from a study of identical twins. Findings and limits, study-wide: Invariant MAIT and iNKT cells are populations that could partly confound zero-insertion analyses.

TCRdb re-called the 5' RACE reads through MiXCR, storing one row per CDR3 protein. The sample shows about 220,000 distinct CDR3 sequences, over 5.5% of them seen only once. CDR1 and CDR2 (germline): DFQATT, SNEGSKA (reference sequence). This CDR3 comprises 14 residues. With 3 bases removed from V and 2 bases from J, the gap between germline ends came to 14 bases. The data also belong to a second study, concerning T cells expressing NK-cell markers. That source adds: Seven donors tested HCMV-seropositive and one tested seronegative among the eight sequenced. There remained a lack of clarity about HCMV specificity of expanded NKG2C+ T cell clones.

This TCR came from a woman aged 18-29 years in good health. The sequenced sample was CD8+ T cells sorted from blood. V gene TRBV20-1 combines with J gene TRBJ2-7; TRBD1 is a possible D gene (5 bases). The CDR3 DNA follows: TGCAGTGCTAGCCGGCTGGACACAGCCTACGAGCAGTACTTC. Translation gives CSASRLDTAYEQYF.